These 2 T cell receptor beta chains share one sample of origin, sequenced in a study of blood T cells in healthy people across ages. With a J-beta primer mix and a sample-barcoded 5' primer, a second PCR ran roughly 6 to 11 cycles. TCRdb re-called the 5' RACE reads through MiXCR, storing one row per CDR3 protein. The sample has about 1 million distinct CDR3 sequences, approximately 25% seen once. These same data were also listed under a study on T cells of mothers and their children.

The specimen was blood. The receptors derive from a girl aged 2-10 years in good health.

This clonotype was recorded once. The chain couples TRBV5-4 to TRBJ2-7; 7 bases match TRBD2. The CDR3 consists of 13 residues. CDR1 is SGHNT, CDR2 YYREEE, per germline (reference sequence). Losses at the gene ends were 6 bases for V and 0 bases for J; bases not matched to a gene: 3. The CDR3 region is CASTREYSYEQYF. The CDR3 coding sequence is TGTGCCAGCACGCGGGAGTACTCCTACGAGCAGTACTTC. The complete variable domain, with remaining parts taken from reference TRBV5-4 and TRBJ2-7, reads ETGVTQSPTHLIKTRGQQVTLRCSSQSGHNTVSWYQQALGQGPQFIFQYYREEENGRGNFPPRFSGLQFPNYSSELNVNALELDDSALYLCASTREYSYEQYFGPGTRLTVT.

As for this clonotype: The junction differs from germline at one of its ends, possibly a read error. The gene calls are TRBV6-1 and TRBJ2-5; TRBD2 matches 7 bases. The end of the DNA aligns better with TRBJ2-7, so the J call may be wrong. CDR1 is MNHNS, CDR2 SASEGT, per germline. The CDR3 totals 14 residues. CDR3 region: CASSDWLAEYEQYF. The CDR3 DNA sequence: TGCGCCAGCAGTGATTGGCTAGCGGAGTACGAGCAGTACTTC.